What follows is one TCR beta chain and its context. Its antigen is not identified. The record originates from a study of PD-1 blockade in classical Hodgkin lymphoma. About the study: Nivolumab was administered to patients intravenously at 3 mg/kg every 2 weeks. Study results and limitations: Healthy donors reportedly exceeded newly diagnosed patients in baseline TCR diversity.

Data came from immunoSEQ multiplex PCR; TCRdb stores just in-frame clones and leaves some out. In the table there are 46,000 or so clones, 65% to 85% of which are singletons. This CDR3 spans 16 amino acids. Germline V lookup: CDR1 SGHRS, CDR2 YFSETQ. V was shortened by 5 bases and J by 0 bases, with 15 bases between the two germline ends. The patients all showed relapse after autologous stem cell transplantation, while their brentuximab vedotin exposure varied. The sample here was peripheral blood mononuclear cells (PBMCs), taken at baseline. The rearrangement uses TRBV5-1 and TRBJ2-1; D gene ambiguous. The TCR comes from a human donor with classical Hodgkin lymphoma. The CDR3, as DNA: TGCGCCAGCAGTAAAGAGAGCGATAGCTCCTACAATGAGCAGTTCTTC. This translates into CASSKESDSSYNEQFF.